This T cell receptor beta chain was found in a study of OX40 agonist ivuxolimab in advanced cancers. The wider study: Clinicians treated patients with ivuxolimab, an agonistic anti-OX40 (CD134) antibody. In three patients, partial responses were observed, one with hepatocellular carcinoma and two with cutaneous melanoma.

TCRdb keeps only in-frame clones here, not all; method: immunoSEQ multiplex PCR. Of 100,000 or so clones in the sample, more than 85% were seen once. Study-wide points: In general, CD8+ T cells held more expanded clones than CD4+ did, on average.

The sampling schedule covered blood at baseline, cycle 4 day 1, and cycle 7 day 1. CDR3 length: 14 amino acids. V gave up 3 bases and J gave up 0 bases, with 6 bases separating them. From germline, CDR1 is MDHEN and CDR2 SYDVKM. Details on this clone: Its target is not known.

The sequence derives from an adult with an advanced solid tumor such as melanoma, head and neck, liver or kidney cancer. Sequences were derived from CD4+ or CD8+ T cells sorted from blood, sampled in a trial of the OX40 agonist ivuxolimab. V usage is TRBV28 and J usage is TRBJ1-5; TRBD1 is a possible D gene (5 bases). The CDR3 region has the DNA TGTGCCAGCAGTTTCCAGGGTAGCAATCAGCCCCAGCATTTT. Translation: CASSFQGSNQPQHF.